Below, 30 T cell receptor beta chains from the same sample are listed, as sequenced in a study of OX40 agonist ivuxolimab in advanced cancers. The protocol was immunoSEQ multiplex PCR, while the TCRdb copy is restricted to in-frame clones and leaves out a portion. The sample has tens of thousands of clones, 90% seen once. Sequencing was performed on CD4+ or CD8+ T cells sorted from blood, taken in a trial of the OX40 agonist ivuxolimab. The receptors were gathered from an adult with an advanced solid tumor such as melanoma, head and neck, liver or kidney cancer.

The chain is built from TRBV6-6 and TRBJ2-1; the match to TRBD2 covers 11 bases. Germline V gene sequence: CDR1 MNHNY, CDR2 SVGAGI (reference sequence). CDR3 length: 14 residues. V lost 2 bases and J lost 7; bases outside the gene matches: 1. As DNA, the CDR3 is TGTGCCAGCAGTTACGGGACTAGCGGAAATGAGCAGTTCTTC. This translates into CASSYGTSGNEQFF.

V gene TRBV6-1 combines with J gene TRBJ2-1; D is tentatively TRBD1 or TRBD2 (5 bases each). V was shortened by 11 bases and J by 10 bases, with 21 bases between the two germline ends. Germline V gene data show CDR1 as MNHNS and CDR2 as SASEGT. The CDR3 loop spans 13 amino acids. Here the CDR3 DNA reads TGTGCCGCTGAGCCGGGACGGGGAAGGGAGCAGTTCTTC. Its protein is CAAEPGRGREQFF.

This chain joins TRBV13 and TRBJ2-1; TRBD2 aligns across 8 bases. The CDR3 length is 18 residues. CDR1 and CDR2 from the germline V gene are PRHDT and FYEKMQ (reference sequence). Trimming at V came to 2 bases and at J to 5 bases, leaving 14 bases not matched to a gene. DNA of the CDR3: TGTGCCAGCAGCTTACGGGAGGGAGGACTGGGTCGACACAATGAGCAGTTCTTC. Translating gives CASSLREGGLGRHNEQFF.

The chain carries TRBV7-9 and TRBJ2-7, with TRBD2 identical over 15 bases. CDR1 SEHNR and CDR2 FQNEAQ come from the germline V gene (reference sequence). The CDR3 has 15 amino acids. Trimming at V came to 10 bases and at J to 4 bases, leaving 8 bases not matched to a gene. CDR3 sequence (DNA): TGTGCCATCGAGCGCGGACTAGCGGGAGGGTACGAGCAGTACTTC. This translates into CAIERGLAGGYEQYF.

This clone was seen just once. The chain uses TRBV6-6 and TRBJ2-5; 9 nucleotides align to TRBD2. CDR1 MNHNY and CDR2 SVGAGI come from the germline V gene (reference sequence). V dropped 3 bases and J dropped 5; count of bases not matched to a gene: 4. The CDR3 extends over 14 amino acids. CDR3 in DNA: TGTGCCAGCAGTTATTACAGCGGGGGGGAGACCCAGTACTTC. Its translation is CASSYYSGGETQYF.

This chain joins TRBV19 and TRBJ2-5; D is ambiguous. Germline V CDR1 and CDR2: LNHDA, SQIVND (reference sequence). Trimming pared 4 bases from V and 5 bases from J, leaving 8 bases between. CDR3 size: 12 residues. CDR3 coding DNA: TGTGCCAGTAGTACCGGACGGGAGACCCAGTACTTC. Encoded protein: CASSTGRETQYF. Full variable domain (rest looked up from reference TRBV19 and TRBJ2-5): DGGITQSPKYLFRKEGQNVTLSCEQNLNHDAMYWYRQDPGQGLRLIYYSQIVNDFQKGDIAEGYSVSREKKESFPLTVTSAQKNPTAFYLCASSTGRETQYFGPGTRLLVL.

The chain employs TRBV11-1 and TRBJ2-2, with D perhaps TRBD1 (5 bases). The CDR3 runs to 15 residues. Trimming removed 9 bases at V and 1 base at J, with 15 bases between. Per the germline V gene, CDR1 is SGHAT and CDR2 is FQDESV (reference sequence). CDR3 protein: CASRSREMNTGELFF. The CDR3 region has the DNA TGTGCCAGTCGATCCAGGGAAATGAACACCGGGGAGCTGTTTTTT.

The chain combines TRBV15 with TRBJ2-3; the match to TRBD2 covers 7 bases. The CDR3 is 13 amino acids. The germline V gene has CDR1 LNHNV and CDR2 YYDKDF (reference sequence). J gave up 3 bases and V 3 bases, and 0 bases lay outside the gene matches. As DNA, the CDR3 is TGTGCCACCAGCAGCGGGAGGACAGATACGCAGTATTTT. Protein product: CATSSGRTDTQYF.

V and J are TRBV25-1 and TRBJ2-3; D is undetermined. Germline V lookup: CDR1 MGHDK, CDR2 SYGVNS. The CDR3 loop spans 13 amino acids. Trimming took 7 bases from V and 4 from J, leaving 12 bases between them. CDR3 sequence reads: CASTRFSADTQYF. CDR3 DNA sequence: TGTGCCAGCACCAGGTTTTCCGCAGATACGCAGTATTTT.

This sequence joins TRBV7-3 and TRBJ2-1, with 9 bases lining up with TRBD2. Germline CDR1 is SGHTA and CDR2 is FQGTGA. Losses at the gene ends were 2 bases for V and 8 bases for J; bases not matched to a gene: 10. The CDR3 covers 16 residues. The CDR3 here is CASSLSPIAGADEQFF. In DNA, the CDR3 is TGTGCCAGCAGCTTATCGCCCATAGCGGGAGCCGATGAGCAGTTCTTC.

This chain joins TRBV9 and TRBJ2-3; no clear D gene. The CDR3 loop spans 16 amino acids. Between the trimmed V and J ends, which lost 1 base and 0 bases, there was a span of 12 bases. Per the germline V gene, CDR1 is SGDLS and CDR2 is YYNGEE. Here the CDR3 reads CASSVRSHTSTDTQYF. For the CDR3, the DNA is TGTGCCAGCAGCGTAAGGAGTCACACTAGCACAGATACGCAGTATTTT.

The chain is built from TRBV5-4 and TRBJ2-7, with TRBD2 matching 7 bases. CDR1 SGHNT and CDR2 YYREEE come from the germline V gene (reference sequence). The CDR3 sequence is 15 residues long. With V trimmed by 4 bases and J by 4 bases, 11 bases remained unmatched. Here the CDR3 reads CASSGTPGLIYEQYF. The CDR3 DNA reads TGTGCCAGCAGCGGAACGCCGGGACTAATATACGAGCAGTACTTC.

This clone showed up just once. The genes are TRBV5-1 and TRBJ2-5; the D is unclear. This CDR3 is built from 12 residues. Trimming stripped 5 bases from V and 7 bases from J, with 12 bases between. The V gene's germline CDR1 is SGHRS and CDR2 YFSETQ. CDR3 loop: CASRSNRATQYF. CDR3 bases: TGCGCCAGCAGGTCGAATCGGGCGACCCAGTACTTC. Using reference TRBV5-1 and TRBJ2-5 for the parts outside the CDR3, the full variable domain is KAGVTQTPRYLIKTRGQQVTLSCSPISGHRSVSWYQQTPGQGLQFLFEYFSETQRNKGNFPGRFSGRQFSNSRSEMNVSTLELGDSALYLCASRSNRATQYFGPGTRLLVL.

In regard to this clone: A read error may produce the germline difference seen at one junction end. V is TRBV7-7 and J is TRBJ2-5, with a tentative D call TRBD1 (6 bases). This CDR3 region has 14 residues. The germline V gene encodes CDR1 SSHAT and CDR2 FNYEAQ (reference sequence). The DNA for the CDR3 is TGTGCTAGCAGCTTACAGGGTTTTGGGGAGACCCAGTACTTC. Encoded protein: CASSLQGFGETQYF.

The chain is built from TRBV29-1 and TRBJ2-6; no clear D. CDR3 length equals 13 residues. The V end was cut by 5 bases, the J end by 0 bases, with 5 bases between. CDR1 SQVTM and CDR2 ANQGSEA come from the germline V gene. CDR3 sequence: CSVRSSGANVLTF. CDR3 coding DNA: TGCAGCGTTCGAAGCTCTGGGGCCAACGTCCTGACTTTC.

This rearrangement joins TRBV19 to TRBJ2-5; the match to TRBD2 covers 9 bases. With V trimmed by 5 bases and J by 5 bases, 24 bases remained unmatched. This CDR3 has 20 residues. In germline, CDR1 is LNHDA, CDR2 SQIVND (reference sequence). The CDR3 loop reads CASSPTPGARSSGSGETQYF. CDR3 DNA: TGTGCCAGTAGTCCCACCCCCGGAGCTAGGAGTAGCGGGAGCGGGGAGACCCAGTACTTC.

The chain carries TRBV20-1 and TRBJ2-3; the D gene is possibly TRBD2 (5 bases). Germline lookup yields CDR1 DFQATT and CDR2 SNEGSKA (reference sequence). V was shortened by 7 bases and J by 7 bases, with 12 bases between the two germline ends. The CDR3 totals 11 residues. The CDR3 sequence: CSGSPGNTQYF. The CDR3 bases are TGCAGTGGCTCCCCCGGGAATACGCAGTATTTT.

The chain links TRBV5-1 to TRBJ2-2; 7 bases map to TRBD2. The CDR3 length is 16 residues. Germline trimming cut 4 bases from V and 0 bases from J; bases unmatched to any gene: 6. Germline V gene data show CDR1 as SGHRS and CDR2 as YFSETQ. CDR3 in DNA: TGCGCCAGCAGCCCACTAGCGTCTTCGAACACCGGGGAGCTGTTTTTT. Its translation: CASSPLASSNTGELFF.

The genes are TRBV7-9 and TRBJ1-6, with D perhaps matching TRBD1 (5 bases). The CDR3 consists of 15 residues. The ends were cut back, 3 bases at V and 7 bases at J, with 13 bases in the middle. Germline loops: CDR1 SEHNR, CDR2 FQNEAQ (reference sequence). The CDR3 DNA follows: TGTGCCAGCAGCTTCGGGGGGATATGGAATTCACCCCTCCACTTT. This gives the protein CASSFGGIWNSPLHF.

The chain couples TRBV5-1 to TRBJ1-4, with D unclear. Trimming stripped 1 base from V and 3 bases from J, with 7 bases between. The CDR3 is 14 amino acids. Germline CDR1 SGHRS, CDR2 YFSETQ. CDR3 sequence reads: CASSLSGANEKLFF. The CDR3 DNA sequence: TGCGCCAGCAGCTTGAGCGGGGCTAATGAAAAACTGTTTTTT. The full variable domain, with the rest looked up from reference TRBV5-1 and TRBJ1-4, is KAGVTQTPRYLIKTRGQQVTLSCSPISGHRSVSWYQQTPGQGLQFLFEYFSETQRNKGNFPGRFSGRQFSNSRSEMNVSTLELGDSALYLCASSLSGANEKLFFGSGTQLSVL.

V and J are TRBV28 and TRBJ2-5; TRBD1 agrees at 9 bases. The J call may be mistaken, given a closer DNA end match to TRBJ2-7. Germline CDR1 reads MDHEN; CDR2 reads SYDVKM. The CDR3 sequence is 15 residues long. CDR3 loop: CASSLLSGQGLEQYF. CDR3 in DNA: TGTGCCAGCAGTTTATTGTCGGGACAGGGCCTCGAGCAGTACTTC.

The rearrangement links TRBV29-1 to TRBJ2-3; a possible D gene is TRBD2 (5 bases). CDR3 size: 13 residues. Germline CDR1 is SQVTM and CDR2 is ANQGSEA. V was pared by 3 bases and J by 4 bases, with 11 bases between. DNA for the CDR3: TGCAGCGTTGAGGGTTGGGGAGCAGATACGCAGTATTTT. Amino acid sequence: CSVEGWGADTQYF.

This rearrangement joins TRBV5-1 to TRBJ2-2; the D gene is possibly TRBD2 (5 bases). The CDR3 is 13 residues long. Trimming stripped 2 bases from V and 8 bases from J, with 10 bases between. Germline V gives CDR1 SGHRS, CDR2 YFSETQ. The CDR3 sequence: CASSLTSEGELFF. CDR3 DNA sequence: TGCGCCAGCAGCTTAACTAGTGAAGGGGAGCTGTTTTTT.

This clone occurred a few times. This sequence joins TRBV19 and TRBJ1-2; possible D gene TRBD1, 5 bases. The CDR3 totals 13 residues. V dropped 5 bases and J dropped 8 bases, with 15 bases sitting between them. Per the germline V gene, CDR1 is LNHDA and CDR2 is SQIVND (reference sequence). Here the CDR3 reads CASSVTAPGGYTF. CDR3 DNA: TGTGCCAGTAGTGTGACAGCTCCTGGCGGCTACACCTTC.

The table lists this clone with a count of one. As DNA, the CDR3 is TGTGCCAGCAGTTACTCTTCAGGAGGCAACTCCTACGAGCAGTACTTC. Protein product: CASSYSSGGNSYEQYF. The chain recombines TRBV6-5 with TRBJ2-7, with D perhaps TRBD2 (5 bases). The CDR3 contains 16 residues. Germline assignment: CDR1 MNHEY and CDR2 SVGAGI. Trimming took 0 bases from V and 0 from J, leaving 12 bases between them.

The chain recombines TRBV11-2 with TRBJ2-7, with 10 bases that match TRBD2. The CDR3 spans 16 residues. Trimming took 0 bases from V and 2 from J; bases not matched to a gene: 4. Germline V gene sequence: CDR1 SGHAT, CDR2 FQNNGV. The CDR3 is CASSLDPLAGAYEQYF. As DNA, the CDR3 is TGTGCCAGCAGCTTAGATCCCCTAGCGGGAGCCTACGAGCAGTACTTC.

The chain has TRBV19 and TRBJ2-5, with D perhaps given as TRBD1 or TRBD2 (5 bases each). Germline V gives CDR1 LNHDA, CDR2 SQIVND (reference sequence). This CDR3 region has 13 residues. V was shortened by 4 bases and J by 4 bases, with 10 bases between the two germline ends. The CDR3: CASSTEGRETQYF. The CDR3, as DNA: TGTGCCAGTAGTACTGAGGGGCGAGAGACCCAGTACTTC.

A note on this clone: In the same sample, other DNA sequences code for this CDR3. The V and J genes are TRBV5-5 and TRBJ1-5; no clear D gene. The CDR3 length is 14 residues. The germline V and J ends were trimmed by 0 bases and 3 bases, with 7 bases remaining between them. From germline, CDR1 is SGHKS and CDR2 YYEKEE (reference sequence). The DNA for the CDR3 is TGTGCCAGCAGCTTGGGCCTTTTCAATCAGCCCCAGCATTTT. It encodes CASSLGLFNQPQHF.

The rearrangement links TRBV7-6 to TRBJ2-5; TRBD1 or TRBD2 may be the D gene (7 bases each). Germline assignment: CDR1 SGHVS and CDR2 FNYEAQ. This CDR3 region has 15 residues. Trimming stripped 4 bases from V and 4 bases from J, with 16 bases between. As DNA, the CDR3 is TGTGCCAGCAGCTCGACAGGGAGGGGTTCAGAGACCCAGTACTTC. Translation gives CASSSTGRGSETQYF.

The chain combines TRBV28 with TRBJ2-7; D is perhaps TRBD1 or TRBD2 (6 bases each). Germline-derived CDR1 and CDR2 are MDHEN and SYDVKM. The CDR3 is 16 residues long. V shed 6 bases and J shed 0 bases, with 18 bases lying between them. CDR3 sequence: CASSPGPGAFSYEQYF. In DNA form, the CDR3 reads TGTGCCAGCAGCCCAGGCCCGGGGGCCTTCTCCTACGAGCAGTACTTC.